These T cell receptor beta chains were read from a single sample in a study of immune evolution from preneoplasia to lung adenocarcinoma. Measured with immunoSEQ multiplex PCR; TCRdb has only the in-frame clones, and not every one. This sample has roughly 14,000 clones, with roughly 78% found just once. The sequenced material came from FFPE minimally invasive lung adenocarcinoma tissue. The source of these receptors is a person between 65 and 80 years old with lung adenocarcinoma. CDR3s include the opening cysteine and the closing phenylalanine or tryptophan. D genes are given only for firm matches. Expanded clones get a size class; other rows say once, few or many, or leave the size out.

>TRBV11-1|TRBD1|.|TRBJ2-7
TGTGCCAGCAGCTTGGACAGGGACCCCGAGCAGTACTTC
CASSLDRDPEQYF
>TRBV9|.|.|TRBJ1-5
TGTGCCAGCAGCGTAGACGGGACAACTAGAGAGCCCCAGCATTTT
CASSVDGTTREPQHF
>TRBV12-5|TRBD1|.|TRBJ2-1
TGTGCTAGCACAATAGACAGGGGAAATGAGCAGTTCTTC
CASTIDRGNEQFF
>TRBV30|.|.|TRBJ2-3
TGTGCCTGGAGTTTGACTAGACCCACAGATACGCAGTATTTT
CAWSLTRPTDTQYF
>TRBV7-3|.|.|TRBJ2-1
TGTGCCAGCAGCTTAAATCCTTACAATGAGCAGTTCTTC
CASSLNPYNEQFF
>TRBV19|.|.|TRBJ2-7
TGTGCCAGTATGGGGATGCAAACCTACGAGCAGTACTTC
CASMGMQTYEQYF
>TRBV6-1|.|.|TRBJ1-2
TGTGCCAGCAGTGTCTCCCTCGGGGCTAACTATGGCTACACCTTC
CASSVSLGANYGYTF
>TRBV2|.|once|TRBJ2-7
TGTGCCAGCAGTGAACTAGAAACAGGCCACGAGCAGTACTTC
CASSELETGHEQYF
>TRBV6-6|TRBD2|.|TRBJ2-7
TGTGCCAGCACCCCAGGGGCTAGCGGGGGGTCCGAGCAGTACTTC
CASTPGASGGSEQYF
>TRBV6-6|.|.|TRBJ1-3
TGTGCCAGCAGTCGACAGACTGGAAACACCATATATTTT
CASSRQTGNTIYF
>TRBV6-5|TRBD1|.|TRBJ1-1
TGTGCCAGCACCTTAGGGACAGGGGGAACTGAAGCTTTCTTT
CASTLGTGGTEAFF
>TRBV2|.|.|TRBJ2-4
TGTGCCAGCAGCCGAGGGGCCAAAAACATTCAGTACTTC
CASSRGAKNIQYF
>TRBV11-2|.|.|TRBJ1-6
TGTGCCAGCAGCTTAGCAGGGGCTGCTTCACCCCTCCACTTT
CASSLAGAASPLHF
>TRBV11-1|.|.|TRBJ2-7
TGTGCCAGCAGAAATACAGGGCGGAACGAGCAGTACTTC
CASRNTGRNEQYF
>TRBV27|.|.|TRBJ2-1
TGTGCCAGCAGTTTATCGAGGGCGTGGGGCAATGAGCAGTTCTTC
CASSLSRAWGNEQFF
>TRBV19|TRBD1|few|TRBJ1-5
TGTGCCAGTAATAACCCGCAGACAGGGGTCCAGCCCCAGCATTTT
CASNNPQTGVQPQHF
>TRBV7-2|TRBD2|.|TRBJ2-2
TGTGCCAGCAGCTTATTTCGAGGGACTAGCGGGGGTAGCGGGGAGCTGTTTTTT
CASSLFRGTSGGSGELFF
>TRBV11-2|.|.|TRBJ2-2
TGTGCCAGCACCACCTGGGCCGGGGAGCTGTTTTTT
CASTTWAGELFF
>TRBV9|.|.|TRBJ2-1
TGTGCCAGCAGCCCCCCCGGACTATCCTACAATGAGCAGTTCTTC
CASSPPGLSYNEQFF
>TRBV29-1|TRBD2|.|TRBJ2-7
TGCAGCGTTGTCCTAGCGGGAGAACGGGAGTACTTC
CSVVLAGEREYF
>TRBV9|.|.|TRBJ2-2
TGTGCCAGCAGCTCCAGGCCCGGGGGCGGGGAGCTGTTTTTT
CASSSRPGGGELFF
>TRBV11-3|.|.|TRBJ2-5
TGTGCCAGCAGCTTAGATGGAGGTTTCCCCGAGACCCAGTACTTC
CASSLDGGFPETQYF
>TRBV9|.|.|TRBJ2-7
TGTGCCAGCAGCGTAGCGTTGGGCAACGAGCAGTACTTC
CASSVALGNEQYF
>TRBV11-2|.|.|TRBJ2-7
TGTGCCAGCAGCCCCCGGGGTGGGGGCGGTTCCTACGAGCAGTACTTC
CASSPRGGGGSYEQYF
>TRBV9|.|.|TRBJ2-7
TGTGCCAGCAGCCCTACGCGAACTCACTCCTACGAGCAGTACTTC
CASSPTRTHSYEQYF
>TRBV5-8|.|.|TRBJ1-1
TGTGCCAGCAGCTTGCTTAACGACGGACAGCGAGAAGCTTTCTTT
CASSLLNDGQREAFF
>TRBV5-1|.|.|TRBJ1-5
TGCGCCAGCAGCCCAAGAGGGGAGCCGGGGCAGCCCCAGCATTTT
CASSPRGEPGQPQHF
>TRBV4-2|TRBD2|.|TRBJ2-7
TGTGCCAGCAGCCTCCAGGGAGGGTTAGATGGATTGGAGCAGTACTTC
CASSLQGGLDGLEQYF
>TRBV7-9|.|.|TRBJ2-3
TGTGCCAGCAGCTTGCCTCCGGGACTCCACACAGATACGCAGTATTTT
CASSLPPGLHTDTQYF
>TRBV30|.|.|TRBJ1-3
TGTGCCTGTGGGATGGACAGCAGTAGCGGCATATATTTT
CACGMDSSSGIYF
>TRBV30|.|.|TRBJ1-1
TGTGCCTGGAGTGTGGGGGGAAACACTGAAGCTTTCTTT
CAWSVGGNTEAFF
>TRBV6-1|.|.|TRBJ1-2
TGTGCCAGCAGTGAAGTAAACAGCTATGGCTACACCTTC
CASSEVNSYGYTF
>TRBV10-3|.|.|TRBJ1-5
TGTGCCATCAGTGAGGTACTAAGGAATAGCAATCAGCCCCAGCATTTT
CAISEVLRNSNQPQHF
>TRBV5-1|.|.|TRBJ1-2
TGCGCCAGCAGCTTGGATATCGGGGACTATGGCTACACCTTC
CASSLDIGDYGYTF
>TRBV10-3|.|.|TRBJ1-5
TGTGCCATCAGTGAGCGGGACACTGATCAGCCCCAGCATTTT
CAISERDTDQPQHF
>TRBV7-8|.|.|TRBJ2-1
TGTGCCAGCAGCCTCGGGGTTGAGCAGTTCTTC
CASSLGVEQFF
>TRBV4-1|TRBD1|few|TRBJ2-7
TGCGCCAGCAGCCACTCCGGGACAGGGGCCTACGAGCAGTACTTC
CASSHSGTGAYEQYF
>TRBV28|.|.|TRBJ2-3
TGTGCCAGCAGGTTGGGGGGTGGGCTCGGGTCGGCAGATACGCAGTATTTT
CASRLGGGLGSADTQYF
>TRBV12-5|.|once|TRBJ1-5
TGTGCTAGTGGTTTGGGCGGGGGCAATCAGCCCCAGCATTTT
CASGLGGGNQPQHF
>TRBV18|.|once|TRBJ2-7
TGTGCCAGCTCACCGGAGCAGGGGGGGAGTAGAGAGCAGTACTTC
CASSPEQGGSREQYF
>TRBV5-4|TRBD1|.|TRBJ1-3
TGTGCCAGCAGCTCCCGGGACAGGGGGACTGGAAACACCATATATTTT
CASSSRDRGTGNTIYF
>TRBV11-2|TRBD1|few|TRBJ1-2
TGTGCCAGCAGCACCCGGGACAGGGGAGGCGAGGATGGCTACACCTTC
CASSTRDRGGEDGYTF
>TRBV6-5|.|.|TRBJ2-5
TGTGCCAGCAAGGCGGTCTCGGAGACCCAGTACTTC
CASKAVSETQYF
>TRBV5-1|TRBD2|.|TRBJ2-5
TGCGCCAGCAGCTCAGCTGGCGGGAGGGAGACCCAGTACTTC
CASSSAGGRETQYF
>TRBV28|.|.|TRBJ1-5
TGTGCCAGCAGTTTCATACAGGGCCGTCAGCCCCAGCATTTT
CASSFIQGRQPQHF
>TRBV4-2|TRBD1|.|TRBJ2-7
TGTGCCAGCAGCCTCCGGGACAGAGGCTACGAGCAGTACTTC
CASSLRDRGYEQYF